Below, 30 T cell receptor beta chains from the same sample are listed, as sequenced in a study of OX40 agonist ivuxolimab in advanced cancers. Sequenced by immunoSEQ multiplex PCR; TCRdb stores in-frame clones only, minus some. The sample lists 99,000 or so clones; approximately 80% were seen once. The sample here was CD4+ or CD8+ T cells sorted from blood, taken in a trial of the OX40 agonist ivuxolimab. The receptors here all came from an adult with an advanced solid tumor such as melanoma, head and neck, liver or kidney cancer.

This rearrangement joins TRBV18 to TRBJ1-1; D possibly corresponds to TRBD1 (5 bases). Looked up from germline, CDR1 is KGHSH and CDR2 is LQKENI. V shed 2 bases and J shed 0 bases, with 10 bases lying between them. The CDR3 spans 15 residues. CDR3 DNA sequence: TGTGCCAGCTCACCAACCGGGGCGATGAACACTGAAGCTTTCTTT. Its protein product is CASSPTGAMNTEAFF.

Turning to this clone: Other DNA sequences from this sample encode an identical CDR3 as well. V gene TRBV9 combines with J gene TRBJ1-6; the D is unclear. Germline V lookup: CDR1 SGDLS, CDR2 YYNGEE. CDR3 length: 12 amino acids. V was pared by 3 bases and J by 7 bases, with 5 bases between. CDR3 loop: CASSALNSPLHF. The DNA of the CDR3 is TGTGCCAGCAGCGCCTTAAATTCACCCCTCCACTTT.

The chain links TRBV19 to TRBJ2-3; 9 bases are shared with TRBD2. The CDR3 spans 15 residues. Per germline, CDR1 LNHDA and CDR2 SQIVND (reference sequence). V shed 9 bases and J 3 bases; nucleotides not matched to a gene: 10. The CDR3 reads CASLPAGGRTDTQYF. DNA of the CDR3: TGTGCCAGCCTCCCTGCGGGAGGGAGGACAGATACGCAGTATTTT.

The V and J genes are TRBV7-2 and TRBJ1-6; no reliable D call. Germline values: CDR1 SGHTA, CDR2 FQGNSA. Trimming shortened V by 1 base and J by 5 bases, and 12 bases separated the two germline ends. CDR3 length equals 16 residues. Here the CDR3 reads CASSLDGPSHNSPLHF. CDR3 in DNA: TGTGCCAGCAGCTTAGATGGTCCGTCTCATAATTCACCCCTCCACTTT.

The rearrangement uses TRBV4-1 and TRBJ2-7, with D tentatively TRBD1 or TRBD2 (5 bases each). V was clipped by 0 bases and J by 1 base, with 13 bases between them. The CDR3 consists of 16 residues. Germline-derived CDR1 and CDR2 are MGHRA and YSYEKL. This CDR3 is CASSQEAGTESYEQYF. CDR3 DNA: TGCGCCAGCAGCCAAGAGGCCGGGACGGAGTCCTACGAGCAGTACTTC.

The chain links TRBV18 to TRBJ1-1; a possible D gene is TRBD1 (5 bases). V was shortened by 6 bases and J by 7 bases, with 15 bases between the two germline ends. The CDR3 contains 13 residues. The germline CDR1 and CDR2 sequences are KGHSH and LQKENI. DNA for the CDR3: TGTGCCAGCTCCCCTAGGGGAAACGGTGAAGCTTTCTTT. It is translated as CASSPRGNGEAFF.

CDR3 region: CASSAGGNYNEQFF. In nucleotides, the CDR3 is TGTGCCAGCAGTGCAGGGGGCAATTACAATGAGCAGTTCTTC. This sequence joins TRBV25-1 and TRBJ2-1; 8 positions match TRBD1. CDR3 length: 14 amino acids. Germline V gene sequence: CDR1 MGHDK, CDR2 SYGVNS. Trimming cost V 4 bases and J 4 bases; bases outside gene matches: 3.

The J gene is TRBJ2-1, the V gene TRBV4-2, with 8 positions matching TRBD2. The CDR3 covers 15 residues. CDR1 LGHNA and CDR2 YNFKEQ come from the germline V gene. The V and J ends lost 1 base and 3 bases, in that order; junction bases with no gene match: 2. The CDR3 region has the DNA TGTGCCAGCAGCCAAGCGGGGGGGGTCTACAATGAGCAGTTCTTC. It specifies CASSQAGGVYNEQFF.

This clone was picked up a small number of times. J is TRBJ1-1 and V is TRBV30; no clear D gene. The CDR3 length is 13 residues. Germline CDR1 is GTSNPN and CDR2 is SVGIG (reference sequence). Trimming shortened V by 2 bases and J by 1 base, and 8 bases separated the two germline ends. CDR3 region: CAWSPTWNTEAFF. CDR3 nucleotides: TGTGCCTGGAGTCCCACATGGAACACTGAAGCTTTCTTT.

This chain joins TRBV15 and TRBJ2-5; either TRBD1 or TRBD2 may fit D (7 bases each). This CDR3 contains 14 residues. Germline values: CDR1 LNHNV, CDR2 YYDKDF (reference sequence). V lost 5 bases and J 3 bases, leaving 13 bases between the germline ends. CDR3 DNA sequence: TGTGCCACCAGCGGGGAGGGACAGAAAGAGACCCAGTACTTC. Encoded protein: CATSGEGQKETQYF.

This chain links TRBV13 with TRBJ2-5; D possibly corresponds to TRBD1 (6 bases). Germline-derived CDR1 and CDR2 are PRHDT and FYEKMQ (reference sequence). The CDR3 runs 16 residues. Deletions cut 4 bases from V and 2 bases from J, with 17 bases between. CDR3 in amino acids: CASSSRTVYRQETQYF. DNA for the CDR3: TGTGCCAGCAGCTCTAGGACAGTTTACCGACAAGAGACCCAGTACTTC. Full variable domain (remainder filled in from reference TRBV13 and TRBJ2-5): AAGVIQSPRHLIKEKRETATLKCYPIPRHDTVYWYQQGPGQDPQFLISFYEKMQSDKGSIPDRFSAQQFSDYHSELNMSSLELGDSALYFCASSSRTVYRQETQYFGPGTRLLVL.

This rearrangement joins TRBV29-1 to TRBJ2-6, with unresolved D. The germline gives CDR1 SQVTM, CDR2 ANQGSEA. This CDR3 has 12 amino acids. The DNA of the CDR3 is TGCAGTGGGGAAACTGGGGCCAACGTCCTGACTTTC. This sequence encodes CSGETGANVLTF. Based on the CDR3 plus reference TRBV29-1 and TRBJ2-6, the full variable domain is SAVISQKPSRDICQRGTSLTIQCQVDSQVTMMFWYRQQPGQSLTLIATANQGSEATYESGFVIDKFPISRPNLTFSTLTVSNMSPEDSSIYLCSGETGANVLTFGAGSRLTVL.

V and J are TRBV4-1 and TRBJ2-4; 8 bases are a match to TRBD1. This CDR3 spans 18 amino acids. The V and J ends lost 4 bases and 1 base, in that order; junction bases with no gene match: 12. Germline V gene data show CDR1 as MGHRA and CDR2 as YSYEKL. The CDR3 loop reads CASSPGQGPSEAKNIQYF. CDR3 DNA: TGCGCCAGCAGCCCCGGACAGGGCCCGAGCGAGGCCAAAAACATTCAGTACTTC.

CDR3: CAIKVGGRGNTGELFF. In nucleotides, the CDR3 is TGTGCCATCAAAGTGGGGGGCCGTGGGAACACCGGGGAGCTGTTTTTT. V usage is TRBV19 and J usage is TRBJ2-2; D is tentatively TRBD1 or TRBD2 (6 bases each). CDR1 is LNHDA and CDR2 is SQIVND in the germline V gene (reference sequence). This CDR3 comprises 16 residues. The V gene lost 10 bases and the J gene lost 1 base, with 19 bases spanning the gap.

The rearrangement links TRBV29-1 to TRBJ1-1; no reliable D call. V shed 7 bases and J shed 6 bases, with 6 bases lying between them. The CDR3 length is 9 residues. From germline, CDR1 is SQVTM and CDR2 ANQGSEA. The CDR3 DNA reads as TGCAGCGCCGGCGCTGAAGCTTTCTTT. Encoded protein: CSAGAEAFF.

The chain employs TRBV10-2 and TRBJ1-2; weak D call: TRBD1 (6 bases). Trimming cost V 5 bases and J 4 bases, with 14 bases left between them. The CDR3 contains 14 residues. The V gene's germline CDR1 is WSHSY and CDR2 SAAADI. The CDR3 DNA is TGCGCCAGCAGTCTCTCGGACAGAATCTATGGCTACACCTTC. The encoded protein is CASSLSDRIYGYTF.

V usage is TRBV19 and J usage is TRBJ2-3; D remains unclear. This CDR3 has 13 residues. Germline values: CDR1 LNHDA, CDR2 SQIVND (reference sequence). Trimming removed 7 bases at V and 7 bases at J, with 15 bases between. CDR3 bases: TGTGCCAGTAAAGAGAGCTTCCTGAATACGCAGTATTTT. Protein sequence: CASKESFLNTQYF.

CDR3 loop: CASSRDRAINNEQFF. The DNA for the CDR3 is TGTGCCAGCAGTCGTGACAGGGCCATAAACAATGAGCAGTTCTTC. The rearrangement uses TRBV2 and TRBJ2-1; TRBD1 aligns across 7 bases. There are 15 residues in the CDR3. After removal of 5 bases from V and 5 bases from J, the junction contained 9 bases not matched to a gene. Germline V gene lookup returns CDR1 SNHLY and CDR2 FYNNEI.

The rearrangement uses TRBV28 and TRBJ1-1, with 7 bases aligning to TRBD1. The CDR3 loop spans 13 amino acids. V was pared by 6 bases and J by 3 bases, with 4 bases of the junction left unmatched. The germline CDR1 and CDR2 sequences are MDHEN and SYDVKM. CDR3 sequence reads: CASSQDRDTEAFF. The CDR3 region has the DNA TGTGCCAGCAGCCAAGACAGGGACACTGAAGCTTTCTTT.

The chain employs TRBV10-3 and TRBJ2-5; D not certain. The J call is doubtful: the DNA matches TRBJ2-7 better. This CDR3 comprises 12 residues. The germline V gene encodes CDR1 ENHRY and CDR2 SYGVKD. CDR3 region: CAIRITDYEQYF. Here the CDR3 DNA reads TGTGCCATCAGGATAACTGACTACGAGCAGTACTTC.

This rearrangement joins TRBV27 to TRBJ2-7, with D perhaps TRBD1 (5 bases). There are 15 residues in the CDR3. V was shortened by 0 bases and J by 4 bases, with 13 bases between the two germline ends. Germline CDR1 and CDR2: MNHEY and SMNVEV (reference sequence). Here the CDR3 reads CASSLSLAGRYEQYF. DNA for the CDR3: TGTGCCAGCAGTTTATCACTGGCAGGGCGGTACGAGCAGTACTTC.

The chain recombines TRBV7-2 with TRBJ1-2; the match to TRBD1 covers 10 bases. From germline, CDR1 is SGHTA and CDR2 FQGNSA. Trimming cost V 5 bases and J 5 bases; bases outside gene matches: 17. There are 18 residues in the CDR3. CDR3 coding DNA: TGTGCCAGCAGCGAAGGGGGACAGGGGACGAGACCTTTATATGGCTACACCTTC. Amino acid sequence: CASSEGGQGTRPLYGYTF.

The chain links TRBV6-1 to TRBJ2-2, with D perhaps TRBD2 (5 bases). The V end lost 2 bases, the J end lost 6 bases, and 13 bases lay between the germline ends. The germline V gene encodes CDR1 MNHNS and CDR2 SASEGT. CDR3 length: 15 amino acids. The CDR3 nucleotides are TGTGCCAGCAGTGAAATGGCGGGTCAGGCCGGGGAGCTGTTTTTT. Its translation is CASSEMAGQAGELFF.

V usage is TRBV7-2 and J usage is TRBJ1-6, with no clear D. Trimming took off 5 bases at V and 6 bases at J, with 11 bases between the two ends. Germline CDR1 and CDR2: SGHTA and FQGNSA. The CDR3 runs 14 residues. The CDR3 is CASSPGSFNSPLHF. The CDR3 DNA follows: TGTGCCAGCAGCCCGGGGTCGTTTAATTCACCCCTCCACTTT.

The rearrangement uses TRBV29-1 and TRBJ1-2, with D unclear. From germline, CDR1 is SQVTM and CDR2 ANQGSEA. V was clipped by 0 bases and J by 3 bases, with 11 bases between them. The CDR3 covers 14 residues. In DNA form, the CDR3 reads TGCAGCGTTGAAGATCTGGACGCCTACTATGGCTACACCTTC. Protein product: CSVEDLDAYYGYTF.

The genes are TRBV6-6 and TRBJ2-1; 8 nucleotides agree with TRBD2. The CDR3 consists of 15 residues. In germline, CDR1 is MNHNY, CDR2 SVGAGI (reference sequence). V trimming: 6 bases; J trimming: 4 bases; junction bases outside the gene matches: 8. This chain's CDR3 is CASRPWASGYNEQFF. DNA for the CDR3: TGTGCCAGCAGGCCCTGGGCTAGCGGGTACAATGAGCAGTTCTTC.

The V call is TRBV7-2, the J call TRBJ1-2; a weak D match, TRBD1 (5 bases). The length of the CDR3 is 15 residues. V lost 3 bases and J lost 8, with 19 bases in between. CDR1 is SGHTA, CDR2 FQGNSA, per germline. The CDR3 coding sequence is TGTGCCAGCAGCTTGACGTCAGGGAGGTTGTGGGGCTACACCTTC. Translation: CASSLTSGRLWGYTF.

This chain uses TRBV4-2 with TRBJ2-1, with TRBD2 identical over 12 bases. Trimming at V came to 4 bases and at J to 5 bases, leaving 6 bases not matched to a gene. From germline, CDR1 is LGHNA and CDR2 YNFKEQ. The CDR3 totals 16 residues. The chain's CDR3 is CASSPLAGGPDNEQFF. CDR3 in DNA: TGTGCCAGCAGCCCGCTAGCGGGGGGGCCTGACAATGAGCAGTTCTTC.

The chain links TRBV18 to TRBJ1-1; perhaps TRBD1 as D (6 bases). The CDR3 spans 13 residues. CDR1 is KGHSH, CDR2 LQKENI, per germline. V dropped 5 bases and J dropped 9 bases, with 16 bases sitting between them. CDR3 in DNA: TGTGCCAGCTCAGGGGGGGGCGCATTCCAAGCTTTCTTT. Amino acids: CASSGGGAFQAFF.

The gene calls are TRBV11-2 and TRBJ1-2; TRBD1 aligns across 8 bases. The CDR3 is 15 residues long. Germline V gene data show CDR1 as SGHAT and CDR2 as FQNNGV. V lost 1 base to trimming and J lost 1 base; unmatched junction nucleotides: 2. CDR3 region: CASSLGTGGNYGYTF. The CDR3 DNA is TGTGCCAGCAGCTTAGGAACAGGGGGTAACTATGGCTACACCTTC. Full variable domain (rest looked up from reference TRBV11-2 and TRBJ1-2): EAGVAQSPRYKIIEKRQSVAFWCNPISGHATLYWYQQILGQGPKLLIQFQNNGVVDDSQLPKDRFSAERLKGVDSTLKIQPAKLEDSAVYLCASSLGTGGNYGYTFGSGTRLTVV.